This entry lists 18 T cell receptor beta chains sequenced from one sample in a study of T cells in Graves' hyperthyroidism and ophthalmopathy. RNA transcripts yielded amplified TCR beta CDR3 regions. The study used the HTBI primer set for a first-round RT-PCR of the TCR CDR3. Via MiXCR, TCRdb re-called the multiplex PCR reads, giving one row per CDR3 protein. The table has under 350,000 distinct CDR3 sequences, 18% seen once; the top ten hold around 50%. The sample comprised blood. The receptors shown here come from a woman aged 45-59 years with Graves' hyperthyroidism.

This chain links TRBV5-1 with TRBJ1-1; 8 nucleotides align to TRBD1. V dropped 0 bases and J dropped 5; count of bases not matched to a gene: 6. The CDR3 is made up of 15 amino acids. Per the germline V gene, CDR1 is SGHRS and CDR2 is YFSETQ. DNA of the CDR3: TGCGCCAGCAGCTTGGGGACAGGGCCGGGTACTGAAGCTTTCTTT. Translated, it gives CASSLGTGPGTEAFF.

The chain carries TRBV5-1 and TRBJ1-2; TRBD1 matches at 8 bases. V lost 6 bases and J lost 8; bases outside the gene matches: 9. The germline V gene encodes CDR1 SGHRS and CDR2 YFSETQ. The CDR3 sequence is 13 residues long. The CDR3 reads CASKFQGAEGYTF. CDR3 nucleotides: TGCGCCAGCAAGTTTCAGGGGGCAGAAGGCTACACCTTC.

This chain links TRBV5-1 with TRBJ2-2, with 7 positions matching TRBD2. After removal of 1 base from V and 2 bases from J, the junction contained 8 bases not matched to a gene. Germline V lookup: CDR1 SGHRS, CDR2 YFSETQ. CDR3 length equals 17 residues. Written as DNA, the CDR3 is TGCGCCAGCAGCTTGCGTCTGGCTAGCGGTAACACCGGGGAGCTGTTTTTT. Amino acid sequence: CASSLRLASGNTGELFF.

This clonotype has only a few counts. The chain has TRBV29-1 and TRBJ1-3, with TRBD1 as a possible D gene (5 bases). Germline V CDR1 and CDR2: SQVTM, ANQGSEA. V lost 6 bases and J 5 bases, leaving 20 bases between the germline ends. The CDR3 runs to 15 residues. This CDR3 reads CSVRVWDFGRNTIYF. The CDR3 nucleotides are TGCAGCGTCCGGGTATGGGACTTCGGCAGAAACACCATATATTTT.

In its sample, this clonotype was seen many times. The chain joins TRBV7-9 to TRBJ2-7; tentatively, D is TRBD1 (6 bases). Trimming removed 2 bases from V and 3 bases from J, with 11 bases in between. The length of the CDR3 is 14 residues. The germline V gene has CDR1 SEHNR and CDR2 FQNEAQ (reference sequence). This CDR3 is CASSLQGQLYEQYV. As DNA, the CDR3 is TGTGCCAGCAGCTTACAGGGACAACTCTACGAGCAGTACGTC.

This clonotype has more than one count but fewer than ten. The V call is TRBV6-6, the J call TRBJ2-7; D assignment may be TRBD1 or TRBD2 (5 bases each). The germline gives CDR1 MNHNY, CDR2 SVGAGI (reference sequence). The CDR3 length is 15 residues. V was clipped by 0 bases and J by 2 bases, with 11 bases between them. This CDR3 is CASSYSGTAAYEQYF. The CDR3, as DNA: TGTGCCAGCAGTTACTCAGGGACGGCAGCCTACGAGCAGTACTTC.

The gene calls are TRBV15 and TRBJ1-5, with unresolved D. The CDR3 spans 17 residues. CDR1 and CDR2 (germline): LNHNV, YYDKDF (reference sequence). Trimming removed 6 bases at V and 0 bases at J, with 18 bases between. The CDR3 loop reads CATREGVEANSNQPQHF. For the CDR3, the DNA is TGTGCCACCAGAGAGGGAGTAGAGGCGAATAGCAATCAGCCCCAGCATTTT.

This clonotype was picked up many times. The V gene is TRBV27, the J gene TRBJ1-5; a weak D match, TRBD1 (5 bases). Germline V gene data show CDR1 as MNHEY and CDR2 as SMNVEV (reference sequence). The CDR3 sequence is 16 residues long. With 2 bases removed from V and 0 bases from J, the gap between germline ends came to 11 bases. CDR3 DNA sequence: TGTGCCAGCAGTTTAATCGGCAGGGTTAGCAATCAGCCCCAGCATTTT. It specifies CASSLIGRVSNQPQHF.

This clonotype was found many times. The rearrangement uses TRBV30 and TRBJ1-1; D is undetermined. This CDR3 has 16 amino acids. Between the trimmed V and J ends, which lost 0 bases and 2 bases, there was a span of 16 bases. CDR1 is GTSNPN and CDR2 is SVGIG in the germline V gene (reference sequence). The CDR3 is CAWSVHRSQANTEAFF. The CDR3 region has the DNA TGTGCCTGGAGTGTACACCGATCGCAGGCAAACACTGAAGCTTTCTTT.

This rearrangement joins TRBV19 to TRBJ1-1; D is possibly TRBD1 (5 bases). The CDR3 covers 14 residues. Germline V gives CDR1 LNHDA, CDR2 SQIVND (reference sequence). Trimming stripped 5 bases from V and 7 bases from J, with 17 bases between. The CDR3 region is CASSPVMATVEAFF. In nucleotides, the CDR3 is TGTGCCAGTAGTCCCGTGATGGCGACAGTTGAAGCTTTCTTT.

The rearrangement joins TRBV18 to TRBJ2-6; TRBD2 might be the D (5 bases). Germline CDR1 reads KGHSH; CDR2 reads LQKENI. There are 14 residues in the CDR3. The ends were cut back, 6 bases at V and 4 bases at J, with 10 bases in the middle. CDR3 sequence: CASSTSGGANVLTF. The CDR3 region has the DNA TGTGCCAGCTCCACCAGCGGAGGGGCCAACGTCCTGACTTTC.

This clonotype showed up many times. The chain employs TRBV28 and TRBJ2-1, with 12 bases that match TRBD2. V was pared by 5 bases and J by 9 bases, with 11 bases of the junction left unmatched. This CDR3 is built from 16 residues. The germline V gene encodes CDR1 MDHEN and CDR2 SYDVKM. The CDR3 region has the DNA TGTGCCAGCAGTCCCACACTAGCGGGAGGATACGTTGAGCAGTTCTTC. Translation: CASSPTLAGGYVEQFF.

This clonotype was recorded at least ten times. CDR3 nucleotides: TGTGCCAGCAGCCGACAGATCCAAGAGACCCAGTACTTC. Protein sequence: CASSRQIQETQYF. The rearrangement joins TRBV11-2 to TRBJ2-5; a weak D match, TRBD1 (5 bases). The germline V and J ends were trimmed by 5 bases and 1 base, with 8 bases remaining between them. This CDR3 spans 13 amino acids. From germline, CDR1 is SGHAT and CDR2 FQNNGV.

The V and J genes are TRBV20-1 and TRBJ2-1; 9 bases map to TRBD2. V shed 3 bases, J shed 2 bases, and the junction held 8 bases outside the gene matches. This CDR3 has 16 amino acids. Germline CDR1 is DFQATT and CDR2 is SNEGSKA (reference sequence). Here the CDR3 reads CSARAWLAGAYNEQFF. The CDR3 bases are TGCAGTGCTAGGGCCTGGTTAGCGGGAGCCTACAATGAGCAGTTCTTC.

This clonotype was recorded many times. CDR3 sequence: CASSQAGNTIYF. The CDR3 DNA reads TGTGCCAGCAGCCAAGCTGGAAACACCATATATTTT. V and J are TRBV3-1 and TRBJ1-3; D is uncertain. CDR3 size: 12 residues. Trimming cost V 1 base and J 2 bases, with 0 bases left between them. The germline V gene has CDR1 LGHDT and CDR2 YNNKEL (reference sequence).

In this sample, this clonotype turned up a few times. The DNA for the CDR3 is TGTGCCAGCAGGTCCGGGACAGGGTTCTACAATGAGCAGTTCTTC. Encoded protein: CASRSGTGFYNEQFF. This sequence joins TRBV6-1 and TRBJ2-1; 9 bases align to TRBD1. The CDR3 has 15 amino acids. Germline assignment: CDR1 MNHNS and CDR2 SASEGT. Germline trimming cut 6 bases from V and 3 bases from J; bases unmatched to any gene: 6.

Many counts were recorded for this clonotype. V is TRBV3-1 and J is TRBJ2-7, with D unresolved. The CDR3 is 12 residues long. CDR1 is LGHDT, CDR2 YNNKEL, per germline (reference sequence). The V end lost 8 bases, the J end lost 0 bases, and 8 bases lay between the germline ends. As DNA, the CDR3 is TGTGCCAGCTTGAGTGACTCCTACGAGCAGTACTTC. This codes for CASLSDSYEQYF.

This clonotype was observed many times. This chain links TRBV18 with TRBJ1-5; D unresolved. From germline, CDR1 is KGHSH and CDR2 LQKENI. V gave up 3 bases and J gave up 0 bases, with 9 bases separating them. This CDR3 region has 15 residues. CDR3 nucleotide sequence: TGTGCCAGCTCACCCCAGGCGGATAGCAATCAGCCCCAGCATTTT. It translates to CASSPQADSNQPQHF.